This entry lists 18 T cell receptor beta chains sequenced from one sample in a study of blood T cell repertoires in COVID-19 (dated by TCRdb to between 2020 and 2021). Libraries were built with the immunoSEQ multiplex PCR assay. The immuneACCESS repertoire file appears here via TCRdb, limited to in-frame rearrangements. These files lack a portion of the clones; in checked studies, under half of the deficit traces to unresolved V genes, and the cause of the others is not known. The sample includes fewer than 350,000 clones, with approximately 85% observed a single time. Approximately 1% of the sample lies in the top ten. The sample was PBMCs or T cells enriched from blood (not recorded which). All receptors come from a woman aged 25 to 45 who had recovered from COVID-19.

The chain uses TRBV6-2 or TRBV6-3 and TRBJ1-5, with 7 bases that match TRBD1. The CDR3 length is 14 residues. CDR1 is MNHEY, CDR2 SVGEGT, per germline. Germline trimming cut 4 bases from V and 5 bases from J; bases unmatched to any gene: 5. The CDR3 is CASSSQGIYQPQHF. The DNA of the CDR3 is TGTGCCAGCAGTTCACAGGGGATATATCAGCCCCAGCATTTT.

The chain has TRBV28 and TRBJ2-3, with D possibly being TRBD2 (6 bases). Germline-derived CDR1 and CDR2 are MDHEN and SYDVKM. The CDR3 is 17 amino acids. V lost 8 bases, J lost 1 base, and 22 bases lay in between. In nucleotides, the CDR3 is TGTGCCAGCGGATCAGCCACCCGGGGGATCCGCACAGATACGCAGTATTTT. It encodes CASGSATRGIRTDTQYF.

The CDR3, as DNA: TGTGCCAGCAGCCAAGATAGAGGCGCCGAGTCCTACGAGCAGTACTTC. Translation: CASSQDRGAESYEQYF. The rearrangement uses TRBV4-2 and TRBJ2-7, with unresolved D. With 0 bases removed from V and 1 base from J, the gap between germline ends came to 13 bases. The CDR3 has 16 amino acids. From germline, CDR1 is LGHNA and CDR2 YNFKEQ.

The chain is built from TRBV9 and TRBJ1-6, with TRBD1 as a possible D gene (5 bases). Trimming cost V 0 bases and J 5 bases, with 6 bases left between them. CDR3 length equals 14 residues. In germline, CDR1 is SGDLS, CDR2 YYNGEE. For the CDR3, the DNA is TGTGCCAGCAGCGTAGAGGGGAATAATTCACCCCTCCACTTT. Translation: CASSVEGNNSPLHF.

The chain carries TRBV5-1 and TRBJ2-7; TRBD2 agrees at 12 bases. This CDR3 spans 15 amino acids. The germline V gene encodes CDR1 SGHRS and CDR2 YFSETQ. Losses at the gene ends were 4 bases for V and 3 bases for J; bases not matched to a gene: 5. The CDR3 sequence is CASSPTSGSHYEQYF. Here the CDR3 DNA reads TGCGCCAGCAGCCCGACTAGCGGGAGTCACTACGAGCAGTACTTC. Using reference TRBV5-1 and TRBJ2-7 for the parts outside the CDR3, the full variable domain is KAGVTQTPRYLIKTRGQQVTLSCSPISGHRSVSWYQQTPGQGLQFLFEYFSETQRNKGNFPGRFSGRQFSNSRSEMNVSTLELGDSALYLCASSPTSGSHYEQYFGPGTRLTVT.

The V and J genes are TRBV10-3 and TRBJ1-3; possible D gene TRBD1, 5 bases. This CDR3 has 16 residues. Germline loops: CDR1 ENHRY, CDR2 SYGVKD. Trimming removed 3 bases at V and 2 bases at J, with 14 bases between. The CDR3 region has the DNA TGTGCCATCAGTGAAGGGAGGGGACGGACTGGAAACACCATATATTTT. Amino acid sequence: CAISEGRGRTGNTIYF.

This clone occurred once. The genes are TRBV28 and TRBJ1-5; TRBD1 might be the D (6 bases). The V and J ends lost 7 bases and 5 bases respectively, with 18 bases between them. CDR3 length equals 15 residues. In germline, CDR1 is MDHEN, CDR2 SYDVKM. Written as DNA, the CDR3 is TGTGCCAGCAAGGGGGGGCAGGGTGATTATCAGCCCCAGCATTTT. Translation: CASKGGQGDYQPQHF. Full variable domain (outside the CDR3, taken from reference TRBV28 and TRBJ1-5): DVKVTQSSRYLVKRTGEKVFLECVQDMDHENMFWYRQDPGLGLRLIYFSYDVKMKEKGDIPEGYSVSREKKERFSLILESASTNQTSMYLCASKGGQGDYQPQHFGDGTRLSIL.

CDR3 coding DNA: TGTGCCAGCAGCTCAGGGGGAGAGCAGTACTTC. The encoded protein is CASSSGGEQYF. The chain uses TRBV5-6 and TRBJ2-7, with TRBD1 identical over 7 bases. The ends lost 3 bases at V and 7 bases at J; junction bases unmatched: 1. The CDR3 is 11 amino acids. Germline values: CDR1 SGHDT, CDR2 YYEEEE.

CDR3 sequence reads: CASSFASGRGFYNEQFF. CDR3 bases: TGTGCCAGCAGCTTCGCTAGCGGGAGGGGGTTCTACAATGAGCAGTTCTTC. The chain carries TRBV7-2 and TRBJ2-1, with 12 positions matching TRBD2. Germline V CDR1 and CDR2: SGHTA, FQGNSA. V lost 3 bases and J lost 3; bases outside the gene matches: 6. The CDR3 runs 17 residues.

V and J are TRBV7-2 and TRBJ1-2; D is possibly TRBD1 (6 bases). Germline loops: CDR1 SGHTA, CDR2 FQGNSA. V gave up 3 bases and J gave up 7 bases, with 15 bases separating them. The CDR3 runs 14 residues. The CDR3 sequence is CASSLGHHGAGYTF. CDR3 DNA: TGTGCCAGCAGCTTGGGACACCACGGGGCTGGCTACACCTTC.

V and J are TRBV4-1 and TRBJ1-5; 7 bases match TRBD1. V lost 4 bases, J lost 4 bases, and 4 bases stayed unmatched. The CDR3 loop spans 14 amino acids. Per the germline V gene, CDR1 is MGHRA and CDR2 is YSYEKL. The CDR3 DNA follows: TGCGCCAGCAGCCGCACGGGACAGAATCAGCCCCAGCATTTT. Translated, it gives CASSRTGQNQPQHF.

The CDR3 protein is CASRNPGTGKNIQYF. In nucleotides, the CDR3 is TGTGCCAGTAGGAACCCCGGGACAGGAAAAAACATTCAGTACTTC. V usage is TRBV19 and J usage is TRBJ2-4; 8 bases are shared with TRBD1. The CDR3 sequence is 15 residues long. From germline, CDR1 is LNHDA and CDR2 SQIVND (reference sequence). The V and J ends lost 6 bases and 4 bases, in that order; junction bases with no gene match: 8.

The chain couples TRBV11-3 to TRBJ1-2, with 11 nucleotides matching TRBD1. Germline-derived CDR1 and CDR2 are SGHNT and YENEEA. The CDR3 runs to 18 residues. Trimming at V came to 5 bases and at J to 3 bases, leaving 14 bases not matched to a gene. This chain's CDR3 is CASSPHYGQGALDYGYTF. CDR3 in DNA: TGTGCCAGCAGCCCCCATTATGGACAGGGGGCGTTAGACTATGGCTACACCTTC.

The V call is TRBV2, the J call TRBJ2-2, with a weak D call TRBD2 (6 bases). Between the trimmed V and J ends, which lost 3 bases and 10 bases, there was a span of 18 bases. The CDR3 has 15 residues. In germline, CDR1 is SNHLY, CDR2 FYNNEI. The CDR3 loop is CASSDQTGLQVELFF. In nucleotides, the CDR3 is TGTGCCAGCAGTGATCAAACGGGACTCCAAGTGGAGCTGTTTTTT.

V usage is TRBV6-2 or TRBV6-3 and J usage is TRBJ1-5; 7 bases are shared with TRBD1. J was trimmed by 7 bases and V by 5 bases; bases with no gene match: 11. CDR1 MNHEY and CDR2 SVGEGT come from the germline V gene. CDR3 length: 15 amino acids. The CDR3 protein is CASSAHTTGVQPQHF. The CDR3 DNA is TGTGCCAGCAGTGCTCACACTACAGGGGTACAGCCCCAGCATTTT.

This clone was picked up one time. V and J are TRBV11-2 and TRBJ2-7; 13 bases fit TRBD2. Germline V gene sequence: CDR1 SGHAT, CDR2 FQNNGV. CDR3 size: 15 residues. V lost 7 bases, J lost 5 bases, and 8 bases stayed unmatched. Here the CDR3 reads CASTVGTSGTHEQYF. Written as DNA, the CDR3 is TGTGCCAGCACGGTGGGGACTAGCGGGACCCACGAGCAGTACTTC.

CDR3 sequence reads: CASSPGIAGQETQYF. In DNA form, the CDR3 reads TGTGCCAGCAGCCCCGGGATAGCGGGCCAAGAGACCCAGTACTTC. V and J are TRBV11-3 and TRBJ2-5; 7 bases align to TRBD2. Germline trimming cut 5 bases from V and 1 base from J; bases unmatched to any gene: 7. Germline V gene sequence: CDR1 SGHNT, CDR2 YENEEA. CDR3 length: 15 amino acids.

As DNA, the CDR3 is TGTGCCAGCAGTTACTCGAGTCATCTCGGGACTGAAGCTTTCTTT. Protein: CASSYSSHLGTEAFF. This rearrangement joins TRBV6-6 to TRBJ1-1; D call uncertain. CDR1 is MNHNY, CDR2 SVGAGI, per germline (reference sequence). This CDR3 is built from 15 residues. V was clipped by 0 bases and J by 5 bases, with 13 bases between them.